Below are 30 T cell receptor beta chains sequenced from a single sample in a study of T cells in Graves' hyperthyroidism and ophthalmopathy. The investigators amplified TCR beta CDR3 regions from RNA transcripts. In the first-round RT-PCR of the TCR CDR3, the HTBI primer set was used. TCRdb analysed the multiplex PCR reads with MiXCR anew, one entry per CDR3 protein. The sample has hundreds of thousands of distinct CDR3 sequences; 45% are singletons. The sample comprised peripheral blood or thyroid tissue (not recorded which). The origin of the receptors is an adult man with Graves' disease, either hyperthyroidism or ophthalmopathy (not recorded which).

The CDR3 DNA sequence: TGTGCCAGTACCCCACCGGGGAATAGTGAAAAACTGTTTTTT. Its translation: CASTPPGNSEKLFF. The chain has TRBV19 and TRBJ1-4; D ambiguous. V was clipped by 7 bases and J by 7 bases, with 16 bases between them. The germline CDR1 and CDR2 sequences are LNHDA and SQIVND (reference sequence). The CDR3 has 14 residues.

The chain joins TRBV2 to TRBJ2-7; 10 bases line up with TRBD1. CDR3 length equals 15 residues. With V trimmed by 6 bases and J by 3 bases, 8 bases remained unmatched. Germline lookup yields CDR1 SNHLY and CDR2 FYNNEI. The CDR3: CASSQPGQGFYEQYF. The CDR3 DNA sequence: TGTGCCAGCAGCCAGCCGGGACAGGGGTTCTACGAGCAGTACTTC.

There are a few counts of this clonotype. The rearrangement uses TRBV25-1 and TRBJ1-6; D possibly corresponds to TRBD1 (5 bases). The V end was cut by 5 bases, the J end by 10 bases, with 12 bases between. Germline CDR1 is MGHDK and CDR2 is SYGVNS. There are 13 residues in the CDR3. This CDR3 is CASSSGLRSPLHF. CDR3 DNA sequence: TGTGCCAGCAGTTCAGGGCTCCGATCACCCCTCCACTTT. The variable domain in full, completed from reference TRBV25-1 and TRBJ1-6, reads EADIYQTPRYLVIGTGKKITLECSQTMGHDKMYWYQQDPGMELHLIHYSYGVNSTEKGDLSSESTVSRIRTEHFPLTLESARPSHTSQYLCASSSGLRSPLHFGNGTRLTVT.

The chain carries TRBV28 and TRBJ2-5; D unclear. The germline CDR1 and CDR2 sequences are MDHEN and SYDVKM. With 6 bases removed from V and 5 bases from J, the gap between germline ends came to 19 bases. This CDR3 has 15 residues. The DNA for the CDR3 is TGTGCCAGCAGACTTAGCCTGGGGTTTGGGGAGACCCAGTACTTC. Translating gives CASRLSLGFGETQYF.

This clonotype was detected ten times or more. The chain recombines TRBV10-3 with TRBJ2-7; 14 bases line up with TRBD2. Losses at the gene ends were 3 bases for V and 3 bases for J; bases not matched to a gene: 4. Germline CDR1 is ENHRY and CDR2 is SYGVKD. There are 16 residues in the CDR3. The CDR3 here is CAISEPGTSGSYEQYF. The CDR3, as DNA: TGTGCCATCAGTGAACCCGGGACTAGCGGGAGCTACGAGCAGTACTTC.

At least ten counts were recorded for this clonotype. The gene calls are TRBV10-3 and TRBJ1-5; D might be TRBD1 (5 bases). Germline values: CDR1 ENHRY, CDR2 SYGVKD. V was pared by 2 bases and J by 1 base, with 9 bases between. This CDR3 has 15 amino acids. As DNA, the CDR3 is TGTGCCATCAGTGAGGGGGGGAGAAGCAATCAGCCCCAGCATTTT. Protein sequence: CAISEGGRSNQPQHF.

The rearrangement uses TRBV20-1 and TRBJ2-2; D perhaps matches TRBD2 (6 bases). This CDR3 comprises 16 residues. Looked up from germline, CDR1 is DFQATT and CDR2 is SNEGSKA (reference sequence). The V end lost 6 bases, the J end lost 0 bases, and 17 bases lay between the germline ends. The DNA of the CDR3 is TGCAGTGCCCACGGTGGGGGGTTCGCGAACACCGGGGAGCTGTTTTTT. Translated, it gives CSAHGGGFANTGELFF.

The rearrangement uses TRBV9 and TRBJ1-1; 9 nucleotides match TRBD1. CDR3 length: 14 residues. CDR1 is SGDLS and CDR2 is YYNGEE in the germline V gene. V dropped 3 bases and J dropped 3; count of bases not matched to a gene: 3. The CDR3: CASSEQGADTEAFF. The CDR3 nucleotides read TGTGCCAGCAGCGAACAGGGGGCTGACACTGAAGCTTTCTTT.

This clonotype was recorded many times. This chain connects TRBV2 to TRBJ2-7, with D maybe TRBD1 (6 bases). There are 13 residues in the CDR3. Germline lookup yields CDR1 SNHLY and CDR2 FYNNEI. V was shortened by 1 base and J by 6 bases, with 10 bases between the two germline ends. The DNA for the CDR3 is TGTGCCAGCAGTGAAGGCAGGGGTGGCGAGCAGTACTTC. It yields the protein CASSEGRGGEQYF.

This clonotype occurred many times. V usage is TRBV7-2 and J usage is TRBJ1-6, with D possibly being TRBD1 (5 bases). Germline lookup yields CDR1 SGHTA and CDR2 FQGNSA. CDR3 length: 14 amino acids. Trimming cost V 5 bases and J 7 bases, with 12 bases left between them. This chain's CDR3 is CASSPATVNSPLHF. The CDR3 coding sequence is TGTGCCAGCAGCCCCGCGACAGTCAATTCACCCCTCCACTTT.

This clonotype was recorded many times. V usage is TRBV10-3 and J usage is TRBJ1-1, with TRBD1 as a possible D gene (5 bases). V lost 6 bases to trimming and J lost 3 bases, with 14 bases between them. Germline assignment: CDR1 ENHRY and CDR2 SYGVKD. This CDR3 is 14 amino acids long. CDR3 sequence (DNA): TGTGCCATCAGGAACCGGGACGGAGACACTGAAGCTTTCTTT. It specifies CAIRNRDGDTEAFF.

The rearrangement uses TRBV5-1 and TRBJ1-4; D call uncertain. Trimming stripped 0 bases from V and 8 bases from J, with 17 bases between. In germline, CDR1 is SGHRS, CDR2 YFSETQ. The CDR3 is 16 residues long. The CDR3 region is CASSLDTEQTGEKLFF. In nucleotides, the CDR3 is TGCGCCAGCAGCTTGGACACCGAACAGACCGGGGAAAAACTGTTTTTT.

This clonotype was seen at least ten times. The chain employs TRBV25-1 and TRBJ1-6; D is ambiguous. The germline CDR1 and CDR2 sequences are MGHDK and SYGVNS. This CDR3 spans 15 amino acids. Deletions cut 0 bases from V and 7 bases from J, with 10 bases between. This chain's CDR3 is CASSEYGQQNSPLHF. The CDR3 coding sequence is TGTGCCAGCAGTGAATATGGGCAGCAAAATTCACCCCTCCACTTT.

The V and J genes are TRBV12-3 or TRBV12-4 and TRBJ2-7, with a possible D match to TRBD2 (7 bases). The CDR3 consists of 15 residues. V was clipped by 3 bases and J by 3 bases, with 15 bases between them. CDR3 residues: CASSFIQGGGYEQYF. The CDR3 DNA sequence: TGTGCCAGCAGTTTTATACAGGGAGGGGGCTACGAGCAGTACTTC.

As concerns this clonotype: Just one base apart from a much larger clone, this may be a read error. J is TRBJ2-5 and V is TRBV7-6; D remains ambiguous. CDR3 length: 13 amino acids. Germline CDR1 reads SGHVS; CDR2 reads FNYEAQ. Trimming removed 5 bases from V and 1 base from J, with 8 bases in between. The DNA for the CDR3 is TGTGCCAGCAGCCACCCAGTCCAAGAGACCCAGTACTTC. Translated: CASSHPVQETQYF.

The gene calls are TRBV19 and TRBJ1-1, with D possibly being TRBD1 (6 bases). The CDR3 spans 13 residues. The germline V and J ends were trimmed by 6 bases and 5 bases, with 13 bases remaining between them. The germline CDR1 and CDR2 sequences are LNHDA and SQIVND (reference sequence). The CDR3 loop is CASSRTERTEAFF. The CDR3, as DNA: TGTGCCAGTAGCCGGACAGAGAGGACTGAAGCTTTCTTT.

This chain connects TRBV7-9 to TRBJ2-5, with no clear D. V gave up 2 bases and J gave up 13 bases, with 5 bases separating them. This CDR3 is built from 9 residues. CDR1 is SEHNR, CDR2 FQNEAQ, per germline (reference sequence). The CDR3 DNA follows: TGTGCCAGCAGCTTAAACAGGTACTTC. Translating gives CASSLNRYF.

The chain joins TRBV7-9 to TRBJ2-7; 8 nucleotides match TRBD2. Germline V gives CDR1 SEHNR, CDR2 FQNEAQ (reference sequence). The CDR3 spans 14 residues. The ends lost 6 bases at V and 4 bases at J; junction bases unmatched: 8. CDR3 loop: CASSDSGVRYEQYF. CDR3 bases: TGTGCCAGCAGTGATAGCGGGGTACGGTACGAGCAGTACTTC.

Written as DNA, the CDR3 is TGTGCCACCAGCATTAGCGGGGTCGGCAAAGAGACCCAGTACTTC. Its protein product is CATSISGVGKETQYF. This sequence joins TRBV15 and TRBJ2-5, with TRBD2 identical over 8 bases. This CDR3 is 15 amino acids long. Germline V CDR1 and CDR2: LNHNV, YYDKDF (reference sequence). The V gene end was trimmed by 4 bases and the J gene end by 3 bases; junction bases not matched to a gene: 7.

The table lists this clonotype with many counts. The chain combines TRBV7-6 with TRBJ1-2; D perhaps matches TRBD1 (5 bases). With 4 bases removed from V and 5 bases from J, the gap between germline ends came to 8 bases. The CDR3 loop spans 12 amino acids. From germline, CDR1 is SGHVS and CDR2 FNYEAQ. CDR3 nucleotides: TGTGCCAGCAGCTCGGGGCCTTATGGCTACACCTTC. As protein: CASSSGPYGYTF.

This clonotype came up a few times. The chain links TRBV6-6 to TRBJ2-7; 7 nucleotides match TRBD2. Germline V CDR1 and CDR2: MNHNY, SVGAGI (reference sequence). The V and J ends lost 5 bases and 0 bases, in that order; junction bases with no gene match: 7. The CDR3 contains 15 residues. The chain's CDR3 is CASSRKRGDSYEQYF. The CDR3 DNA is TGTGCCAGCAGTCGAAAGCGGGGTGACTCCTACGAGCAGTACTTC.

V usage is TRBV5-8 and J usage is TRBJ1-1; 9 positions match TRBD1. Per germline, CDR1 SGHTS and CDR2 YDEGEE. V trimming: 4 bases; J trimming: 6 bases; junction bases outside the gene matches: 7. The CDR3 extends over 14 amino acids. In nucleotides, the CDR3 is TGTGCCAGCAGCCACGGACAGGGGCGCGCTGAAGCTTTCTTT. Protein product: CASSHGQGRAEAFF.

This clonotype appeared a few times. The rearrangement links TRBV12-3 or TRBV12-4 to TRBJ2-7, with TRBD2 identical over 13 bases. This CDR3 region has 13 residues. Trimming took 6 bases from V and 7 from J; bases not matched to a gene: 3. CDR3 coding DNA: TGTGCCAGCAGACGACTAGCGGGAGGTGAGCAGTACTTC. This codes for CASRRLAGGEQYF.

The CDR3 sequence is CASSPTGGYTF. In DNA form, the CDR3 reads TGTGCCAGCAGTCCGACAGGGGGCTACACCTTC. The chain carries TRBV2 and TRBJ1-2; 7 nucleotides line up with TRBD1. The junction had 2 bases not matched to a gene; V was cut back by 5 bases and J by 8 bases. This CDR3 has 11 amino acids. CDR1 and CDR2 (germline): SNHLY, FYNNEI.

This clonotype was seen a few times. The chain uses TRBV7-2 and TRBJ2-2; D may be TRBD1 or TRBD2 (5 bases each). The CDR3 consists of 15 residues. CDR1 is SGHTA and CDR2 is FQGNSA in the germline V gene. The V end lost 3 bases, the J end lost 2 bases, and 10 bases lay between the germline ends. For the CDR3, the DNA is TGTGCCAGCAGCTTGGGGGTACGAAACACCGGGGAGCTGTTTTTT. Its translation is CASSLGVRNTGELFF.

The V gene is TRBV7-9, the J gene TRBJ1-5; 8 bases map to TRBD1. The CDR3 spans 15 residues. J lost 7 bases, V lost 3 bases, and 8 bases had no gene match. The V gene's germline CDR1 is SEHNR and CDR2 FQNEAQ (reference sequence). In DNA form, the CDR3 reads TGTGCCAGCAGCTTCTCGACAGGGGAGGGCCAGCCCCAGCATTTT. It specifies CASSFSTGEGQPQHF.

This clonotype was observed a few times. The V and J genes are TRBV12-3 or TRBV12-4 and TRBJ1-1, with 10 bases identical to TRBD1. There are 16 residues in the CDR3. Losses at the gene ends were 3 bases for V and 0 bases for J; bases not matched to a gene: 4. The CDR3 DNA follows: TGTGCCAGCAGTTTGGGGACAGGGGACGTGAACACTGAAGCTTTCTTT. It translates to CASSLGTGDVNTEAFF.

At least ten counts were recorded for this clonotype. The chain uses TRBV24-1 and TRBJ1-2; no reliable D call. V was pared by 6 bases and J by 7 bases, with 14 bases between. From germline, CDR1 is KGHDR and CDR2 SFDVKD. CDR3 length: 13 amino acids. The CDR3 loop is CATSLGGPSGYTF. Here the CDR3 DNA reads TGTGCCACCAGTCTTGGCGGACCCTCTGGCTACACCTTC.

Concerning this clonotype itself: A much larger clonotype is one base distant, so this may be a read error. The chain recombines TRBV2 with TRBJ1-6; 7 bases agree with TRBD1. With V trimmed by 7 bases and J by 8 bases, 11 bases remained unmatched. The CDR3 totals 15 residues. Per germline, CDR1 SNHLY and CDR2 FYNNEI. The CDR3 nucleotides read TGTGCCAGCAACCGAGCCGGGACAGACGATTCACCCCTCCACTTT. Translation: CASNRAGTDDSPLHF.

The chain uses TRBV9 and TRBJ2-7; 7 nucleotides align to TRBD1. Germline lookup yields CDR1 SGDLS and CDR2 YYNGEE. The CDR3 runs to 14 residues. V dropped 4 bases and J dropped 5; count of bases not matched to a gene: 9. The CDR3 DNA follows: TGTGCCAGCAGCTGGGTGACAGGGTCGCACGAGCAGTACTTC. This translates into CASSWVTGSHEQYF.